The 22 T cell receptor beta chains given below trace back to one sample, sequenced in a study of blood T cell repertoires in COVID-19. The data were produced by immunoSEQ multiplex PCR, yet TCRdb's version contains in-frame clones alone and is incomplete. Among around 130,000 clones listed, 75% to 90% were seen once. What was sequenced was peripheral blood. The receptors stem from a woman at least 80 years old with acute or convalescent COVID-19.

The V and J genes are TRBV30 and TRBJ1-4, with 10 bases identical to TRBD1. Germline lookup yields CDR1 GTSNPN and CDR2 SVGIG (reference sequence). The CDR3 is 14 residues long. The J segment lost 8 bases and the V segment lost 4 bases, leaving 7 bases of the junction unmatched. CDR3 DNA sequence: TGTGCCTGGACTGGACAGGGGGTAGGGGAAAAACTGTTTTTT. It is translated as CAWTGQGVGEKLFF.

The chain employs TRBV5-1 and TRBJ2-1, with 9 nucleotides matching TRBD1. Trimming removed 4 bases from V and 4 bases from J; junction bases left unmatched: 6. Germline CDR1 is SGHRS and CDR2 is YFSETQ. This CDR3 has 15 amino acids. CDR3 residues: CASSKGQGLYNEQFF. The CDR3 DNA is TGCGCCAGCAGCAAGGGACAGGGCCTATACAATGAGCAGTTCTTC.

This clone was seen a few times. The chain employs TRBV27 and TRBJ1-2; 9 bases fit TRBD1. The V gene end was trimmed by 4 bases and the J gene end by 2 bases; junction bases not matched to a gene: 8. Germline CDR1 and CDR2: MNHEY and SMNVEV (reference sequence). The CDR3 consists of 16 residues. The CDR3 reads CASSSAPGQGNYGYTF. As DNA, the CDR3 is TGTGCCAGCAGTTCGGCACCGGGACAGGGAAACTATGGCTACACCTTC.

CDR3 region: CASRIRTGRIYGYTF. The CDR3 coding sequence is TGTGCCAGCCGGATTCGGACAGGGCGGATCTATGGCTACACCTTC. V and J are TRBV5-8 and TRBJ1-2, with 8 bases that match TRBD1. The germline V gene encodes CDR1 SGHTS and CDR2 YDEGEE. V lost 7 bases to trimming and J lost 4 bases; unmatched junction nucleotides: 12. The CDR3 is 15 residues long. The full variable domain, rest sourced from reference TRBV5-8 and TRBJ1-2, is EAGVTQSPTHLIKTRGQQATLRCSPISGHTSVYWYQQALGLGLQFLLWYDEGEERNRGNFPPRFSGRQFPNYSSELNVNALELEDSALYLCASRIRTGRIYGYTFGSGTRLTVV.

The V and J genes are TRBV27 and TRBJ2-6, with D maybe TRBD2 (5 bases). Trimming shortened V by 3 bases and J by 2 bases, and 11 bases separated the two germline ends. CDR1 is MNHEY and CDR2 is SMNVEV in the germline V gene (reference sequence). The CDR3 covers 16 residues. The DNA for the CDR3 is TGTGCCAGCAGTTTTGAGCGGTATCCTGGGGCCAACGTCCTGACTTTC. Residues: CASSFERYPGANVLTF.

The chain's CDR3 is CATTTGVLNEQFF. The CDR3 bases are TGTGCCACCACGACAGGGGTGCTTAATGAGCAGTTCTTC. The chain links TRBV28 to TRBJ2-1; 8 bases fit TRBD1. CDR3 length: 13 residues. J gave up 7 bases and V 10 bases, and 9 bases lay outside the gene matches. Germline CDR1 MDHEN, CDR2 SYDVKM.

V gene TRBV7-9 combines with J gene TRBJ1-2, with a possible D match to TRBD1 (5 bases). Germline assignment: CDR1 SEHNR and CDR2 FQNEAQ (reference sequence). This CDR3 has 16 amino acids. V lost 6 bases and J lost 6, with 23 bases in between. This CDR3 is CASSYPLDQGVDGYTF. CDR3 DNA sequence: TGTGCCAGCAGTTATCCGCTGGATCAGGGTGTTGATGGCTACACCTTC.

The chain combines TRBV5-4 with TRBJ2-7; 8 bases fit TRBD2. CDR1 SGHNT and CDR2 YYREEE come from the germline V gene (reference sequence). V shed 0 bases and J 3 bases; nucleotides not matched to a gene: 20. The CDR3 extends over 20 amino acids. CDR3 residues: CASSLAPGRGGTRTNYEQYF. CDR3 nucleotide sequence: TGTGCCAGCAGCTTGGCCCCGGGGCGGGGCGGGACTAGGACGAACTACGAGCAGTACTTC.

The chain combines TRBV7-2 with TRBJ2-1, with 7 bases fitting TRBD2. The germline V gene encodes CDR1 SGHTA and CDR2 FQGNSA. Trimming cost V 5 bases and J 1 base; bases outside gene matches: 5. The CDR3 sequence is 15 residues long. The CDR3 loop is CASSPRRGSYNEQFF. CDR3 in DNA: TGTGCCAGCAGCCCGAGGCGGGGGTCCTACAATGAGCAGTTCTTC.

CDR3 coding DNA: TGTGCCAGCACCCCCCTGCCGGGCGGGGAGCTGTTTTTT. It codes for CASTPLPGGELFF. The chain combines TRBV2 with TRBJ2-2; D uncertain. Deletions cut 7 bases from V and 7 bases from J, with 13 bases between. The CDR3 has 13 amino acids. The V gene's germline CDR1 is SNHLY and CDR2 FYNNEI. The whole variable domain, remainder taken from reference TRBV2 and TRBJ2-2, is EPEVTQTPSHQVTQMGQEVILRCVPISNHLYFYWYRQILGQKVEFLVSFYNNEISEKSEIFDDQFSVERPDGSNFTLKIRSTKLEDSAMYFCASTPLPGGELFFGEGSRLTVL.

The rearrangement joins TRBV28 to TRBJ2-3, with D perhaps matching TRBD1 (6 bases). V gave up 6 bases and J gave up 7 bases, with 17 bases separating them. The CDR3 spans 14 residues. Germline assignment: CDR1 MDHEN and CDR2 SYDVKM. The CDR3 DNA reads TGTGCCAGCAGAGGGCAGGAAGGGGGAAATACGCAGTATTTT. Translation: CASRGQEGGNTQYF.

In this sample, this clone turned up once. This chain joins TRBV27 and TRBJ1-2, with D tentatively TRBD1 (6 bases). CDR1 and CDR2 from the germline V gene are MNHEY and SMNVEV (reference sequence). There are 13 residues in the CDR3. V was cut by 5 bases and J by 7 bases, with 14 bases left in between. The CDR3: CASSRTGSGGYTF. The CDR3 nucleotides read TGTGCCAGCAGTCGAACAGGGTCGGGTGGCTACACCTTC.

J is TRBJ2-1 and V is TRBV19, with a possible D match to TRBD1 (6 bases). V was pared by 1 base and J by 7 bases, with 8 bases between. Germline values: CDR1 LNHDA, CDR2 SQIVND (reference sequence). The CDR3 has 13 residues. CDR3 sequence reads: CASSIGQGNEQFF. As DNA, the CDR3 is TGTGCCAGTAGTATAGGCCAGGGGAATGAGCAGTTCTTC. The whole variable domain, remainder taken from reference TRBV19 and TRBJ2-1, is DGGITQSPKYLFRKEGQNVTLSCEQNLNHDAMYWYRQDPGQGLRLIYYSQIVNDFQKGDIAEGYSVSREKKESFPLTVTSAQKNPTAFYLCASSIGQGNEQFFGPGTRLTVL.

The chain has TRBV24-1 and TRBJ2-2; D is possibly TRBD1 (5 bases). CDR1 is KGHDR, CDR2 SFDVKD, per germline. V shed 4 bases and J shed 6 bases, with 11 bases lying between them. The CDR3 runs to 14 residues. The CDR3 coding sequence is TGTGCCACCAGTGAAGGTGTGGGGCCCGGGGAGCTGTTTTTT. Translation gives CATSEGVGPGELFF.

The rearrangement links TRBV2 to TRBJ1-1; TRBD1 agrees at 10 bases. The germline V gene encodes CDR1 SNHLY and CDR2 FYNNEI. This CDR3 region has 15 residues. V lost 8 bases to trimming and J lost 0 bases; unmatched junction nucleotides: 6. The CDR3 reads CASSGTGDMNTEAFF. The CDR3 bases are TGTGCCAGCTCTGGGACAGGGGACATGAACACTGAAGCTTTCTTT.

This clone was found once. V and J are TRBV9 and TRBJ2-1; TRBD2 matches 8 bases. The CDR3 length is 17 residues. V lost 0 bases and J lost 8; bases outside the gene matches: 13. Germline CDR1 reads SGDLS; CDR2 reads YYNGEE. Here the CDR3 DNA reads TGTGCCAGCAGCGTAGCTTCTGGACTAGCAGAGGAGGATGAGCAGTTCTTC. Protein: CASSVASGLAEEDEQFF.

Comments on this clone: The sample contains more than one DNA sequence encoding this CDR3. This chain connects TRBV27 to TRBJ2-5; 10 bases agree with TRBD1. Trimming removed 6 bases from V and 5 bases from J; junction bases left unmatched: 3. Germline-derived CDR1 and CDR2 are MNHEY and SMNVEV (reference sequence). The CDR3 spans 13 residues. CDR3 sequence reads: CASRRTGGETQYF. The CDR3 bases are TGTGCCAGCAGGAGGACAGGGGGGGAGACCCAGTACTTC.

The genes are TRBV28 and TRBJ2-5; TRBD2 is a possible D gene (5 bases). The germline V gene encodes CDR1 MDHEN and CDR2 SYDVKM. The CDR3 is 16 amino acids. V was cut by 2 bases and J by 10 bases, with 23 bases left in between. Written as DNA, the CDR3 is TGTGCCAGCAGTTTAGGGCTTTACGGGATCGTGGGCCTCCAGTACTTC. It specifies CASSLGLYGIVGLQYF.

The gene calls are TRBV30 and TRBJ1-2; D possibly corresponds to TRBD1 (5 bases). V lost 6 bases and J 8 bases, leaving 22 bases between the germline ends. The CDR3 length is 14 residues. Germline loops: CDR1 GTSNPN, CDR2 SVGIG (reference sequence). DNA of the CDR3: TGTGCCTGCAGGGTGGGAAAAAAACTTAGCGGCTACACCTTC. Amino acids: CACRVGKKLSGYTF.

The chain has TRBV5-6 and TRBJ2-2, with 7 bases that match TRBD1. Germline-derived CDR1 and CDR2 are SGHDT and YYEEEE. The CDR3 sequence is 17 residues long. V lost 0 bases to trimming and J lost 3 bases; unmatched junction nucleotides: 8. The CDR3 region is CASSLVTGPFYTGELFF. The CDR3 DNA reads as TGTGCCAGCAGCTTGGTGACAGGGCCATTCTACACCGGGGAGCTGTTTTTT.

The chain has TRBV4-1 and TRBJ1-6; D not certain. Trimming took 0 bases from V and 9 from J, leaving 9 bases between them. The germline gives CDR1 MGHRA, CDR2 YSYEKL. The CDR3 length is 14 residues. The DNA of the CDR3 is TGCGCCAGCAGCCAAGATATCCCGGGTTCACCCCTCCACTTT. This sequence encodes CASSQDIPGSPLHF.

The chain joins TRBV10-2 to TRBJ2-4, with 12 nucleotides matching TRBD2. This CDR3 is built from 15 residues. The V segment lost 7 bases and the J segment 5 bases; nucleotides outside the gene matches: 6. Germline V gene sequence: CDR1 WSHSY, CDR2 SAAADI. CDR3 in amino acids: CASTTSGGSQNIQYF. The CDR3 DNA follows: TGCGCCAGCACGACTAGCGGGGGTTCCCAAAACATTCAGTACTTC.